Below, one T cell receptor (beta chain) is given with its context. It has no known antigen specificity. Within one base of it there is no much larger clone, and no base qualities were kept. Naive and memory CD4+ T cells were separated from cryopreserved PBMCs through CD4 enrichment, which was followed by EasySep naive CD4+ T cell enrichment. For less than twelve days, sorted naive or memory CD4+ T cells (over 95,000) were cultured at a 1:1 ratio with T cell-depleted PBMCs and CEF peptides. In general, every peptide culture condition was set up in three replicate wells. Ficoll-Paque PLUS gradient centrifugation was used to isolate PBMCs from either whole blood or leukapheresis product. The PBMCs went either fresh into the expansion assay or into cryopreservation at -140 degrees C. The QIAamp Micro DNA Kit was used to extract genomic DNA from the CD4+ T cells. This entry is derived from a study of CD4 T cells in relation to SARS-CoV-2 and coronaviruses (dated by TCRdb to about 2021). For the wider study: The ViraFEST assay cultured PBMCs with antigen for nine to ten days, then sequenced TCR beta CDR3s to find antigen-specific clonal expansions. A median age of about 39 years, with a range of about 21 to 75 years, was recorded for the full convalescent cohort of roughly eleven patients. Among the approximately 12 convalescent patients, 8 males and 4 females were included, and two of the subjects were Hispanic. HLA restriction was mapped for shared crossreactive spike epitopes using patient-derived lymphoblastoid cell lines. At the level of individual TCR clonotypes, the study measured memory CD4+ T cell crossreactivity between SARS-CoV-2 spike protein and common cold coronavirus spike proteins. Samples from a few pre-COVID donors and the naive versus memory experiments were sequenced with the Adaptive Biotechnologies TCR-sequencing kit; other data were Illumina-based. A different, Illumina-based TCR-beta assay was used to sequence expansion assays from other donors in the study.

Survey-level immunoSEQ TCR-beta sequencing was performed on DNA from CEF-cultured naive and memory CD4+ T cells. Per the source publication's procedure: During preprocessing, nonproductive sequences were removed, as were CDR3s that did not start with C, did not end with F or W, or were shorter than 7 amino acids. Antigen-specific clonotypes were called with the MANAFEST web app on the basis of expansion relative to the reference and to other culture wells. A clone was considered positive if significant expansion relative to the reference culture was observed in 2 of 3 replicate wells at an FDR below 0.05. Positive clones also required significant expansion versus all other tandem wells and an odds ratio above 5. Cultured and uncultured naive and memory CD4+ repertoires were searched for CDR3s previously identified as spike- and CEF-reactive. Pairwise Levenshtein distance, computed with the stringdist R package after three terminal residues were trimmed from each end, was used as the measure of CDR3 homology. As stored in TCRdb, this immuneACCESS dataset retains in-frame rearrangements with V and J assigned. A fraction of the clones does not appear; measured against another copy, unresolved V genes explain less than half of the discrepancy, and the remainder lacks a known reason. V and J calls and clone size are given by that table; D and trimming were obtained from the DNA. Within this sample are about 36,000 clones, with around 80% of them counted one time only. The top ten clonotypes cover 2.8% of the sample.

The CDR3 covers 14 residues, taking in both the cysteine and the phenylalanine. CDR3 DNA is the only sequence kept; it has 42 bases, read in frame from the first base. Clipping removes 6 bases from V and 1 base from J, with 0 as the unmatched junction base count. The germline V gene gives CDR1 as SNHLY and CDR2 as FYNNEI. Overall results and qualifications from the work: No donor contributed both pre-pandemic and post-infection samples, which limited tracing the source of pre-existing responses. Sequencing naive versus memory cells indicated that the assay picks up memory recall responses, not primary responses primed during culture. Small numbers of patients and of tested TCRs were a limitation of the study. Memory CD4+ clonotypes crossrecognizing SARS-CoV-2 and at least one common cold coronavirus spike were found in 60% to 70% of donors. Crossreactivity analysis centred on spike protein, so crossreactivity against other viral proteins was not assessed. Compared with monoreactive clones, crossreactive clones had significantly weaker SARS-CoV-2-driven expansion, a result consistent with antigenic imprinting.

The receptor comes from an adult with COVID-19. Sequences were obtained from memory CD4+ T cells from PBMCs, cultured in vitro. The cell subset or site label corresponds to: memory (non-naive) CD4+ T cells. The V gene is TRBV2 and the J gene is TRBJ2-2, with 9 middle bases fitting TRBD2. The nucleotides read TGTGCCAGCAGAGCGGGGGGGAACACCGGGGAGCTGTTTTTT. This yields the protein CASRAGGNTGELFF.